These 10 T cell receptor beta chains share one sample of origin, sequenced in a study of blood T cell repertoires in COVID-19. TCRdb's copy holds only in-frame clones and misses some; the assay was immunoSEQ multiplex PCR. The sample carries approximately 200,000 clones, around 80% recorded once. The source material was peripheral blood. These receptors all stem from a human donor in a cohort sampled during active COVID-19.

This chain joins TRBV19 and TRBJ1-4; tentative D call: TRBD1 (6 bases). Germline V CDR1 and CDR2: LNHDA, SQIVND (reference sequence). The CDR3 is made up of 13 amino acids. The V end lost 6 bases, the J end lost 7 bases, and 12 bases lay between the germline ends. The CDR3 region is CASSPPGVEKLFF. The CDR3 DNA reads as TGTGCCAGTAGCCCCCCAGGGGTTGAAAAACTGTTTTTT.

This sequence joins TRBV19 and TRBJ1-5; tentative D call: TRBD1 (6 bases). Between the trimmed V and J ends, which lost 3 bases and 2 bases, there was a span of 8 bases. CDR1 is LNHDA, CDR2 SQIVND, per germline (reference sequence). The CDR3 extends over 14 amino acids. CDR3: CASSIRGGNQPQHF. Written as DNA, the CDR3 is TGTGCCAGTAGTATCAGGGGTGGCAATCAGCCCCAGCATTTT. Filled out from reference TRBV19 and TRBJ1-5, the complete variable domain reads DGGITQSPKYLFRKEGQNVTLSCEQNLNHDAMYWYRQDPGQGLRLIYYSQIVNDFQKGDIAEGYSVSREKKESFPLTVTSAQKNPTAFYLCASSIRGGNQPQHFGDGTRLSIL.

The CDR3 DNA sequence: TGTGCCAGTAGTAAGAGCGGGAGAGGTGAGCAGTACTTC. Its protein is CASSKSGRGEQYF. The chain is built from TRBV19 and TRBJ2-7; 8 bases match TRBD2. The germline CDR1 and CDR2 sequences are LNHDA and SQIVND (reference sequence). V was clipped by 4 bases and J by 7 bases; unmatched bases: 6. CDR3 length equals 13 residues.

V gene TRBV5-1 combines with J gene TRBJ2-7; 15 nucleotides agree with TRBD2. Germline loops: CDR1 SGHRS, CDR2 YFSETQ. This CDR3 has 18 residues. V lost 4 bases and J lost 6; bases outside the gene matches: 14. CDR3 in amino acids: CASSGRTSGRAFRSEQYF. CDR3 in DNA: TGCGCCAGCAGCGGAAGGACTAGCGGGAGGGCCTTTCGGTCCGAGCAGTACTTC.

The rearrangement joins TRBV4-3 to TRBJ2-7, with D perhaps matching TRBD2 (5 bases). The CDR3 runs to 14 residues. Trimming left V 0 bases short and J 2 bases short, with 8 bases between. Germline CDR1 is LGHNA and CDR2 is YSLEER. In DNA, the CDR3 is TGCGCCAGCAGCCAAGACAGACTACCCTACGAGCAGTACTTC. Its translation: CASSQDRLPYEQYF.

The rearrangement links TRBV7-2 to TRBJ1-5; 10 bases fit TRBD1. J was trimmed by 6 bases and V by 5 bases; bases with no gene match: 4. The CDR3 totals 14 residues. Germline V gene data show CDR1 as SGHTA and CDR2 as FQGNSA. In nucleotides, the CDR3 is TGTGCCAGCAGCCTCGACAGGGGGCGTCAGCCCCAGCATTTT. Residues: CASSLDRGRQPQHF. Together with reference TRBV7-2 and TRBJ1-5, the CDR3 gives the full variable domain: GAGVSQSPSNKVTEKGKDVELRCDPISGHTALYWYRQSLGQGLEFLIYFQGNSAPDKSGLPSDRFSAERTGGSVSTLTIQRTQQEDSAVYLCASSLDRGRQPQHFGDGTRLSIL.

The chain carries TRBV5-1 and TRBJ2-1; D is unresolved. The V end was cut by 4 bases, the J end by 1 base, with 9 bases between. Germline-derived CDR1 and CDR2 are SGHRS and YFSETQ. There are 14 residues in the CDR3. The CDR3: CASSPDSSYNEQFF. In nucleotides, the CDR3 is TGCGCCAGCAGCCCCGACTCTTCCTACAATGAGCAGTTCTTC.

The chain joins TRBV9 to TRBJ1-2; D remains unclear. CDR1 and CDR2 (germline): SGDLS, YYNGEE. The CDR3 is 13 residues long. The V gene lost 0 bases and the J gene lost 7 bases, with 10 bases spanning the gap. The CDR3 DNA follows: TGTGCCAGCAGCGTAGTTGGGCGTACTGGCTACACCTTC. Its protein is CASSVVGRTGYTF.

V and J are TRBV5-6 and TRBJ1-4; D remains unclear. CDR1 is SGHDT, CDR2 YYEEEE, per germline. V dropped 2 bases and J dropped 7 bases, with 9 bases sitting between them. The CDR3 runs to 13 residues. Here the CDR3 reads CASSFYSGEKLFF. CDR3 DNA: TGTGCCAGCAGCTTCTATTCAGGTGAAAAACTGTTTTTT. Together with reference TRBV5-6 and TRBJ1-4, the CDR3 gives the full variable domain: DAGVTQSPTHLIKTRGQQVTLRCSPKSGHDTVSWYQQALGQGPQFIFQYYEEEERQRGNFPDRFSGHQFPNYSSELNVNALLLGDSALYLCASSFYSGEKLFFGSGTQLSVL.

The J gene is TRBJ2-6, the V gene TRBV6-5; 7 bases agree with TRBD1. In germline, CDR1 is MNHEY, CDR2 SVGAGI. The CDR3 spans 15 residues. The V segment lost 7 bases and the J segment 2 bases; nucleotides outside the gene matches: 5. This chain's CDR3 is CASTTGETGANVLTF. CDR3 DNA sequence: TGTGCCAGCACCACAGGGGAGACTGGGGCCAACGTCCTGACTTTC.